Presented here are 3 T cell receptor beta chains from one specimen sequenced in a study of post-analysis software for immune sequencing data (dated by TCRdb to between 2015 and 2016). The library was generated by PCR. The data were produced on an Illumina HiSeq 2500. Unique molecular identifiers were incorporated into TCR beta cDNA libraries to reduce PCR and sequencing biases. The raw public reads went through TCRdb reprocessing: fastp at Q25, MiXCR clone calling, in-frame beta chains kept. Each record represents a unique CDR3 protein, reported with the most common genes and DNA among its rows. The table for this sample lists some 690,000 distinct CDR3 sequences; roughly 30% of them were counted only once. The ten largest clonotypes hold more than 0.55% of the sample. The full study reports these points: Patients showed significantly higher frequencies than controls for roughly five TRBV segments, among them TRBV5-6, TRBV5-1 and TRBV20-1.

These receptors' antigens are unknown. Source material: blood. Receptors were obtained from a girl between 5 and 17 years old with multiple sclerosis.

A note on this clonotype: The junction departs from germline at one end; a sequencing error may be responsible. Written as DNA, the CDR3 is TGTGCCAGCACCAGGGGGGGGGGCGATATGCAGTATTTT. It codes for CASTRGGGDMQYF. The V gene is TRBV12-3 or TRBV12-4, the J gene TRBJ2-3; D is tentatively TRBD1 or TRBD2 (7 bases each). This CDR3 is 13 amino acids long.

The chain couples TRBV6-1 to TRBJ2-5; D is ambiguous. V dropped 2 bases and J dropped 0 bases, with 10 bases sitting between them. Germline CDR1 reads MNHNS; CDR2 reads SASEGT. The CDR3 is 15 residues long. This CDR3 is CASSESDGYQETQYF. The CDR3 DNA follows: TGTGCCAGCAGTGAAAGTGACGGGTACCAAGAGACCCAGTACTTC.

This clonotype was counted between two and nine times. This chain connects TRBV20-1 to TRBJ2-7; possible D gene TRBD2, 5 bases. The length of the CDR3 is 18 residues. Germline V gene lookup returns CDR1 DFQATT and CDR2 SNEGSKA (reference sequence). The V end was cut by 1 base, the J end by 3 bases, with 25 bases between. The CDR3 coding sequence is TGCAGTGCTAGAGCTAAACTGATCGGCGGCGGAGGAGACTACGAGCAGTACTTC. Its protein is CSARAKLIGGGGDYEQYF.